What follows are 19 T cell receptor beta chains derived from one specimen sequenced in a study of OX40 agonist ivuxolimab in advanced cancers. Assay: immunoSEQ multiplex PCR; the TCRdb copy retains only in-frame clones and omits some. This repertoire shows 60,000 to 70,000 clones, about 80% found once; its top ten account for 0.95% to 1.5%. This material consisted of CD4+ or CD8+ T cells sorted from blood, taken in a trial of the OX40 agonist ivuxolimab. These receptors originate from an adult with an advanced solid tumor such as melanoma, head and neck, liver or kidney cancer.

The V gene is TRBV7-9, the J gene TRBJ2-7, with D tentatively TRBD1 or TRBD2 (5 bases each). The DNA matches TRBJ2-4 better at its end, which makes the J call doubtful. This CDR3 region has 14 residues. CDR1 SEHNR and CDR2 FQNEAQ come from the germline V gene (reference sequence). The CDR3 loop reads CASSLELGTSIQYF. In DNA form, the CDR3 reads TGTGCCAGCAGCCTTGAGTTAGGGACCTCCATTCAGTACTTC.

This clone was counted a few times. The chain employs TRBV27 and TRBJ1-2; TRBD1 is a possible D gene (5 bases). CDR1 and CDR2 (germline): MNHEY, SMNVEV (reference sequence). The CDR3 sequence is 14 residues long. V was shortened by 3 bases and J by 4 bases, with 12 bases between the two germline ends. CDR3 amino acids: CASSFAGDRYGYTF. The CDR3 coding sequence is TGTGCCAGCAGTTTCGCGGGGGACCGCTATGGCTACACCTTC.

The chain links TRBV7-2 to TRBJ2-7; 8 nucleotides line up with TRBD2. This CDR3 has 15 amino acids. V gave up 0 bases and J gave up 3 bases; unmatched junction bases: 4. Germline V gene lookup returns CDR1 SGHTA and CDR2 FQGNSA. The CDR3 sequence: CASSLARRGDYEQYF. For the CDR3, the DNA is TGTGCCAGCAGCTTAGCGCGGCGGGGGGACTACGAGCAGTACTTC. The full variable domain, in which reference TRBV7-2 and TRBJ2-7 provide the parts outside the CDR3, is GAGVSQSPSNKVTEKGKDVELRCDPISGHTALYWYRQSLGQGLEFLIYFQGNSAPDKSGLPSDRFSAERTGGSVSTLTIQRTQQEDSAVYLCASSLARRGDYEQYFGPGTRLTVT.

The V and J genes are TRBV6-1 and TRBJ1-5; TRBD1 might be the D (5 bases). The germline V and J ends were trimmed by 6 bases and 5 bases, with 11 bases remaining between them. From germline, CDR1 is MNHNS and CDR2 SASEGT. The CDR3 loop spans 13 amino acids. CDR3 sequence reads: CASSKRGDQPQHF. In nucleotides, the CDR3 is TGTGCCAGCAGCAAAAGAGGGGATCAGCCCCAGCATTTT.

V gene TRBV15 combines with J gene TRBJ1-1; D is ambiguous. The CDR3 is made up of 16 amino acids. V lost 5 bases, J lost 0 bases, and 16 bases lay in between. Germline-derived CDR1 and CDR2 are LNHNV and YYDKDF (reference sequence). The CDR3 DNA follows: TGTGCCACCAGCTCGCCTTTAGATGGACTGAACACTGAAGCTTTCTTT. This codes for CATSSPLDGLNTEAFF.

This clone showed up just once. The chain has TRBV6-4 and TRBJ2-7, with D tentatively TRBD2 (5 bases). The V gene's germline CDR1 is MRHNA and CDR2 SNTAGT. This CDR3 region has 13 residues. V lost 5 bases and J 5 bases, leaving 13 bases between the germline ends. This CDR3 reads CASSPDRGHEQYF. DNA for the CDR3: TGTGCCAGCAGTCCAGACCGAGGGCACGAGCAGTACTTC.

V gene TRBV5-1 combines with J gene TRBJ1-2; no clear D gene. The CDR3 spans 13 residues. Trimming took 4 bases from V and 0 from J, leaving 7 bases between them. Per the germline V gene, CDR1 is SGHRS and CDR2 is YFSETQ. In DNA, the CDR3 is TGCGCCAGCAGCGAAAGGACTAACTATGGCTACACCTTC. It encodes CASSERTNYGYTF.

The V and J genes are TRBV5-1 and TRBJ2-7; D ambiguous. Germline V gene lookup returns CDR1 SGHRS and CDR2 YFSETQ. The ends were cut back, 2 bases at V and 5 bases at J, with 14 bases in the middle. This CDR3 region has 14 residues. CDR3 protein: CASSFVGSPHEQYF. The CDR3 DNA is TGCGCCAGCAGCTTTGTGGGTAGCCCCCACGAGCAGTACTTC.

The V call is TRBV5-4, the J call TRBJ2-7; 9 nucleotides match TRBD1. Per the germline V gene, CDR1 is SGHNT and CDR2 is YYREEE (reference sequence). The V and J ends lost 4 bases and 3 bases, in that order; junction bases with no gene match: 5. The CDR3 has 14 residues. In nucleotides, the CDR3 is TGTGCCAGCAGCCGGGACAGGGTCGGCTACGAGCAGTACTTC. This encodes CASSRDRVGYEQYF.

The J gene is TRBJ1-3, the V gene TRBV30; no firm D call. V was clipped by 7 bases and J by 0 bases, with 7 bases between them. The CDR3 is 12 amino acids. CDR1 and CDR2 (germline): GTSNPN, SVGIG (reference sequence). The CDR3 spells CALSISGNTIYF. The DNA for the CDR3 is TGTGCCTTGAGCATCTCTGGAAACACCATATATTTT.

This chain uses TRBV14 with TRBJ1-2; D not resolved. Between the trimmed V and J ends, which lost 0 bases and 4 bases, there was a span of 6 bases. Germline CDR1 is SGHDN and CDR2 is FVKESK. CDR3 length equals 13 residues. CDR3 DNA sequence: TGTGCCAGCAGCCAAGAACCCAGCTATGGCTACACCTTC. It encodes CASSQEPSYGYTF.

The chain couples TRBV25-1 to TRBJ1-3; D is possibly TRBD1 (5 bases). CDR1 is MGHDK, CDR2 SYGVNS, per germline. The CDR3 covers 15 residues. V gave up 7 bases and J gave up 0 bases, with 13 bases separating them. CDR3 in DNA: TGTGCCAGCACTCAGGGAGGTTTCTCTGGAAACACCATATATTTT. This codes for CASTQGGFSGNTIYF.

The chain uses TRBV5-6 and TRBJ1-5, with TRBD1 matching 9 bases. V gave up 4 bases and J gave up 9 bases; unmatched junction bases: 14. The CDR3 runs to 16 residues. The V gene's germline CDR1 is SGHDT and CDR2 YYEEEE. CDR3 sequence: CASSRRTGAATGPQHF. The CDR3, as DNA: TGTGCCAGCAGCAGGAGGACAGGGGCCGCGACGGGGCCCCAGCATTTT.

This clone was counted once. This chain connects TRBV7-2 to TRBJ1-1, with D perhaps TRBD1 (6 bases). There are 14 residues in the CDR3. V was pared by 1 base and J by 12 bases, with 18 bases between. CDR1 is SGHTA and CDR2 is FQGNSA in the germline V gene. The CDR3 loop is CASSLGGQSSPPFF. DNA of the CDR3: TGTGCCAGCAGCTTAGGCGGACAGTCTTCCCCTCCTTTCTTT.

The V call is TRBV5-1, the J call TRBJ1-6, with 7 bases lining up with TRBD1. The CDR3 has 13 residues. J lost 16 bases, V lost 4 bases, and 11 bases had no gene match. The V gene's germline CDR1 is SGHRS and CDR2 YFSETQ. The CDR3 DNA reads as TGCGCCAGCAGCACCACGGGACAGCCGCCTCTCCACTTT. This codes for CASSTTGQPPLHF.

The chain links TRBV18 to TRBJ2-3; 8 nucleotides match TRBD2. V shed 5 bases, J shed 1 base, and the junction held 11 bases outside the gene matches. The CDR3 totals 17 residues. Germline-derived CDR1 and CDR2 are KGHSH and LQKENI. CDR3 sequence: CASSYPSGGVRTDTQYF. The CDR3 DNA is TGTGCCAGCTCATACCCTTCCGGGGGGGTTCGCACAGATACGCAGTATTTT.

This chain uses TRBV25-1 with TRBJ1-1, with 7 bases fitting TRBD1. The V segment lost 4 bases and the J segment 12 bases; nucleotides outside the gene matches: 8. This CDR3 has 12 amino acids. Germline CDR1 MGHDK, CDR2 SYGVNS. The CDR3 bases are TGTGCCAGCAGTGTGACAGGGATTCGAACTTTCTTT. Protein sequence: CASSVTGIRTFF.

The CDR3 loop reads CASSYPRGQGSNEQFF. As DNA, the CDR3 is TGTGCCAGCAGTTACCCGCGCGGACAGGGAAGCAATGAGCAGTTCTTC. This chain links TRBV6-6 with TRBJ2-1, with 8 bases aligning to TRBD1. J was trimmed by 6 bases and V by 2 bases; bases with no gene match: 9. Germline V gene lookup returns CDR1 MNHNY and CDR2 SVGAGI (reference sequence). The length of the CDR3 is 16 residues.

The chain joins TRBV5-4 to TRBJ1-4; 8 bases match TRBD1. Germline V gene data show CDR1 as SGHNT and CDR2 as YYREEE (reference sequence). The CDR3 contains 15 residues. The ends lost 3 bases at V and 4 bases at J; junction bases unmatched: 5. The DNA of the CDR3 is TGTGCCAGCAGCTCAGGGGGCCCCTTTAATGAAAAACTGTTTTTT. Its protein product is CASSSGGPFNEKLFF.